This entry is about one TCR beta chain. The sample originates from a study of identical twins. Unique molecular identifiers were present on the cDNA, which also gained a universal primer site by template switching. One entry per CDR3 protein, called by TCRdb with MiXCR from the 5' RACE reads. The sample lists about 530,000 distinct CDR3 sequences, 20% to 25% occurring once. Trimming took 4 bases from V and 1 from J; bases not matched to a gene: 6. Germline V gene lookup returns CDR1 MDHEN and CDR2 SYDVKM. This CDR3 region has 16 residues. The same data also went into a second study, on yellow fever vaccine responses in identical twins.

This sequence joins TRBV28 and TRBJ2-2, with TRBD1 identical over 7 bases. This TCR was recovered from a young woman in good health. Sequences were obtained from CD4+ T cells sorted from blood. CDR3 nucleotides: TGTGCCAGCAGTTCCCCGGGACAGAAGAACACCGGGGAGCTGTTTTTT. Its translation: CASSSPGQKNTGELFF.